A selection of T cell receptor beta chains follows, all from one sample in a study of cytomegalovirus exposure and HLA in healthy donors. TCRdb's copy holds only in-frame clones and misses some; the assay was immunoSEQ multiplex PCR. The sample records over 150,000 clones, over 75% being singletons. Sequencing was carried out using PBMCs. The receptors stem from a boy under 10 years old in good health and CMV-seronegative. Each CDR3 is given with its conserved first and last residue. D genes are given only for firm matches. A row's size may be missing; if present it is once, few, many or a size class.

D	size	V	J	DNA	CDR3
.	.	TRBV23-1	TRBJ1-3	TGCGCCAGCAGTCAATCAAACCAACCGGGTCCCCCGTTTTACTACTCTGGAAACACCATATATTTT	CASSQSNQPGPPFYYSGNTIYF
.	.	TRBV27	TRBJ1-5	TGTGCCAGCAGTCTGGCGACAGGTCTCGATCAGCCCCAGCATTTT	CASSLATGLDQPQHF
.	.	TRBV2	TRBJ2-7	TGTGCCAGCAAAGAAAGACTGAATGACTACGAGCAGTACTTC	CASKERLNDYEQYF
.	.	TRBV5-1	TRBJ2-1	TGCGCCAGCAGCTTGGAAGGTCTAGAGGGGCAGTTCTTC	CASSLEGLEGQFF
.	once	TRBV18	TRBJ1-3	TGTGCCAGCTCACCAACTCGCCAGGGGCTAAGAAACACCATATATTTT	CASSPTRQGLRNTIYF
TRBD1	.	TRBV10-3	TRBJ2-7	TGTGCCATCAGCGGACAGGGCTACGAGCAGTACTTC	CAISGQGYEQYF
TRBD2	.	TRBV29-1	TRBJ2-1	TGCAGCGTTGAAGAGGGAGTTGAGCGGGGTCGGTGGGTTTTCTTC	CSVEEGVERGRWVFF
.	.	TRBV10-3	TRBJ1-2	TGTGCCACCTCGAGCAGGGAAGAACATGGCTACACCTTC	CATSSREEHGYTF
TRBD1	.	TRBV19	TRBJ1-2	TGTGCCAGTAGTCCCTGGACAGGGACCCCCGACTATGGCTACACCTTC	CASSPWTGTPDYGYTF
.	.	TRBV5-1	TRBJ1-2	TGCGCCAGCAGCCCGAGTCTGACAGCTAACTATGGCTACACCTTC	CASSPSLTANYGYTF
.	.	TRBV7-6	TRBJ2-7	TGTGCCAGCAGCTTAGCTAGCGCCTACGAGCAGTACTTC	CASSLASAYEQYF
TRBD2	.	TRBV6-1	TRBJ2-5	TGTGCCAGCAGGAGACTAGCGGGGAGTGAGACCCAGTACTTC	CASRRLAGSETQYF
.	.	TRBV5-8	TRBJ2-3	TGTGCCAGCAGCTTGGTTCTGGCTGAGGGGGTGACAGATACGCAGTATTTT	CASSLVLAEGVTDTQYF
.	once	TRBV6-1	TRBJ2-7	TGTGCCAGCAGTACCTCGGAGCAGGGTTCCTACGAGCAGTACTTC	CASSTSEQGSYEQYF
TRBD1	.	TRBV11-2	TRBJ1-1	TGTGCCAGCAGCTTAAGACCCCACCTCTCGACAGGGGGCTATACTGAAGCTTTCTTT	CASSLRPHLSTGGYTEAFF
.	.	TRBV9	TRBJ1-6	TGTGCCAGCAGCTACTCCGGGGTGAGGTCACCCCTCCACTTT	CASSYSGVRSPLHF
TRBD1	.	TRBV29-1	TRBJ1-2	TGCAGCGTTGAGTCAGGGGGCAACTATGGCTACACCTTC	CSVESGGNYGYTF
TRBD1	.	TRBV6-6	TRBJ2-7	TGTGCCAGCAGTTACGGACAGGGACCCTACGAGCAGTACTTC	CASSYGQGPYEQYF
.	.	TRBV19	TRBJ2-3	TGTGCCAGTAGCCGAGTACAGGGGGGGACAGATACGCAGTATTTT	CASSRVQGGTDTQYF
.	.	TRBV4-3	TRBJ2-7	TGCGCCAGCAGCCGCCAAACTGGGGGGACCTACGAGCAGTACTTC	CASSRQTGGTYEQYF
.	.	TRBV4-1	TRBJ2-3	TGCGCCAGCAGCCTGTCTCTCGATACTAGCACAGATACGCAGTATTTT	CASSLSLDTSTDTQYF
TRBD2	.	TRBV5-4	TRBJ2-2	TGTGCCAGCAGCTCCACTAGCGGGCGATTCACCGGGGAGCTGTTTTTT	CASSSTSGRFTGELFF
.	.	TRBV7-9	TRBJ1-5	TGTGCCAGCAGCTCCCAGGGCCCTCGGCAGCCCCAGCATTTT	CASSSQGPRQPQHF
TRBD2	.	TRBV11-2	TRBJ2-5	TGTGCCAGCAGCCTATCAAGCGGGGGAGAGACCCAGTACTTC	CASSLSSGGETQYF
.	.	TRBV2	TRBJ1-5	TGTGCCAGCAGTGACAGGGTCGGTATGTCGGGTCAGCCCCAGCATTTT	CASSDRVGMSGQPQHF
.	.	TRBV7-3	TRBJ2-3	TGTGCCAGCAGCCCCGGACTGGCAAGGACAGATACGCAGTATTTT	CASSPGLARTDTQYF
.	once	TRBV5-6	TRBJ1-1	TGTGCCAGCAGCTTGTCCAGGGGAGCCACTGAAGCTTTCTTT	CASSLSRGATEAFF
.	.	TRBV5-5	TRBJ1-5	TGTGCCAGCAGCTTGAGCCTGACAGAGTATAGCAATCAGCCCCAGCATTTT	CASSLSLTEYSNQPQHF
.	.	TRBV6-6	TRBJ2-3	TGTGCCAGCAGTTACCCGGCCGTGGGCGCTTCGCAGTATTTT	CASSYPAVGASQYF
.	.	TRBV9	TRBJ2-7	TGTGCCAGCAGCCCGGGACTCAGCTCCTACGAGCAGTACTTC	CASSPGLSSYEQYF
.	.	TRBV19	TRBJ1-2	TGTGCCACCCGAAGGACAGCGACCTATGGCTACACCTTC	CATRRTATYGYTF
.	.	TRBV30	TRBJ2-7	TGTGCCTGGAACGCGGGGCAAAAGCGGCACGAGCAGTACTTC	CAWNAGQKRHEQYF
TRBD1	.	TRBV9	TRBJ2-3	TGTGCCAGCAGCCTCCGGACAGGGGCGCACACTAGCACAGATACGCAGTATTTT	CASSLRTGAHTSTDTQYF
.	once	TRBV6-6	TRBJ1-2	TGTGCCAGCAGTTACTCTCGGGGGGGCTACACCTTC	CASSYSRGGYTF
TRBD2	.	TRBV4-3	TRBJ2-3	TGCGCCAGCAGCCAAGTCGTAGCGGGGGGAAGCACAGATACGCAGTATTTT	CASSQVVAGGSTDTQYF
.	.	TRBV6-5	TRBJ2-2	TGTGCCAGCAGTTACTCGATGACCCCGAGGCCCGGGGAGCTGTTTTTT	CASSYSMTPRPGELFF
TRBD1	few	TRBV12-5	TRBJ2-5	TGTGCTAGTGGTTTTCTCTCGCCGGACAGGGGGTTACAAGAGACCCAGTACTTC	CASGFLSPDRGLQETQYF
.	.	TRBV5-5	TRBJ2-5	TGTGCCAGCAGTCCCGGGGGTGGGGTACAAGAGACCCAGTACTTC	CASSPGGGVQETQYF
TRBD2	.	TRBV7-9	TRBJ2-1	TGTGCCAGCAGCTTATACGGGGGGACTCTGGCATCCTACAATGAGCAGTTCTTC	CASSLYGGTLASYNEQFF
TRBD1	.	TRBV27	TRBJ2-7	TGTGCCAGCAGTGTGGACAGGGGGCTGAGAGAGCAGTACTTC	CASSVDRGLREQYF
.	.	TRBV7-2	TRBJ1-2	TGTGCCAGCAGCTGGGGTGGGGCGGCCCGTGGCTACACCTTC	CASSWGGAARGYTF
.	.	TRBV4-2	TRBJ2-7	TGTGCCAGCAGCAAGGACTATTCCCACGAGCAGTACTTC	CASSKDYSHEQYF
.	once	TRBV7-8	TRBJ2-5	TGTGCCAGCAGCCCGACACGGGCCGCGGGCGGGGAGACCCAGTACTTC	CASSPTRAAGGETQYF
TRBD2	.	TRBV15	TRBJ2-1	TGTGCCACCAGCAGAGATCGTAGCGGGGGGTTTGATGAGCAGTTCTTC	CATSRDRSGGFDEQFF
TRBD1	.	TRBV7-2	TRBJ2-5	TGTGCCAGCAGCGCAAACACAGGGGCAGAGACCCAGTACTTC	CASSANTGAETQYF
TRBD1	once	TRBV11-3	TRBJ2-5	TGTGCCAGCAGCCCCGAGACAGGGGGAGAGACCCAGTACTTC	CASSPETGGETQYF
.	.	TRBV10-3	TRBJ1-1	TGTGCCATCAGTGAAATCGGACCGGCGGGGACTGAAGCTTTCTTT	CAISEIGPAGTEAFF
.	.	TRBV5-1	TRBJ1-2	TGCGCCAGCAGCTTGGCGGTCCCCGAGGACAATTATGGCTACACCTTC	CASSLAVPEDNYGYTF
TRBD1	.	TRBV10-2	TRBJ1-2	TGCGCCAGCACCAGACAGGGGCTCCCCTATGGCTACACCTTC	CASTRQGLPYGYTF
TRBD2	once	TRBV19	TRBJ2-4	TGTGCCAGTAGTGCCGGGGGGGCCGCAAACATTCAGTACTTC	CASSAGGAANIQYF
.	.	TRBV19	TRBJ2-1	TGTGCCAGTACCTCCGGGGGAGTAGGCAATGAGCAGTTCTTC	CASTSGGVGNEQFF
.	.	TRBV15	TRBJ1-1	TGTGCCACCAGCAGAGATAATGGGCAGGGATTTTCCACTGAAGCTTTCTTT	CATSRDNGQGFSTEAFF
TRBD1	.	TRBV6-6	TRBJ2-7	TGTGCCAGCAGCCGGGACAGGGGATTCTACGAGCAGTACTTC	CASSRDRGFYEQYF
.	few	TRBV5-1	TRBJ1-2	TGCGCCAGCAGCTTGGGGGACCCGGGGGTCTACACCTTC	CASSLGDPGVYTF